Each of the 22 T cell receptor beta chains below was sequenced from the same sample in a study of PD-1 blockade in classical Hodgkin lymphoma. Clones were sequenced by immunoSEQ multiplex PCR, and TCRdb holds only the in-frame ones, with some missing. The data show around 65,000 clones, approximately 89% seen once. After autologous stem cell transplantation all patients relapsed, and prior brentuximab vedotin exposure differed between cohorts. This material consisted of peripheral blood mononuclear cells (PBMCs), taken at baseline. The source is a human donor with classical Hodgkin lymphoma.

This clone appeared a single time. V gene TRBV28 combines with J gene TRBJ2-7; maybe TRBD2 (6 bases). Germline V gene data show CDR1 as MDHEN and CDR2 as SYDVKM. Trimming took off 5 bases at V and 1 base at J, with 24 bases between the two ends. This CDR3 spans 18 amino acids. CDR3 loop: CASSLLRRGGTPSYEQYF. The CDR3 DNA follows: TGTGCCAGCAGTCTACTTCGGAGGGGCGGGACCCCGTCCTACGAGCAGTACTTC.

The DNA of the CDR3 is TGTGCCACCAGCAGAGATCTAGTGGGCTCTGGGGCCAACGTCCTGACTTTC. It encodes CATSRDLVGSGANVLTF. The chain combines TRBV15 with TRBJ2-6; D remains unclear. The CDR3 loop spans 17 amino acids. Trimming took 0 bases from V and 0 from J, leaving 9 bases between them. Germline-derived CDR1 and CDR2 are LNHNV and YYDKDF (reference sequence).

This clone was seen a single time. This chain connects TRBV6-5 to TRBJ2-5; possibly TRBD1 or TRBD2 for D (5 bases each). The CDR3 is 14 amino acids. Trimming removed 4 bases at V and 1 base at J, with 10 bases between. Germline CDR1 is MNHEY and CDR2 is SVGAGI. Written as DNA, the CDR3 is TGTGCCAGCAGTTTGGGACGTACCCAAGAGACCCAGTACTTC. Translation gives CASSLGRTQETQYF.

This clone was seen a few times. V and J are TRBV4-2 and TRBJ1-5; D call uncertain. Looked up from germline, CDR1 is LGHNA and CDR2 is YNFKEQ. This CDR3 is 14 amino acids long. Trimming removed 0 bases from V and 7 bases from J, with 10 bases in between. This CDR3 reads CASSQEPRSQPQHF. The CDR3 nucleotides are TGTGCCAGCAGCCAAGAGCCGCGGAGCCAGCCCCAGCATTTT.

The V and J genes are TRBV5-1 and TRBJ2-7; 9 bases line up with TRBD1. V trimming: 2 bases; J trimming: 3 bases; junction bases outside the gene matches: 9. CDR3 length equals 16 residues. Germline loops: CDR1 SGHRS, CDR2 YFSETQ. CDR3 sequence: CASSFAPGQGVYEQYF. The CDR3 DNA reads TGCGCCAGCAGCTTTGCACCGGGACAGGGTGTCTACGAGCAGTACTTC.

The J gene is TRBJ1-5, the V gene TRBV6-6; D not resolved. This CDR3 is 15 amino acids long. Germline values: CDR1 MNHNY, CDR2 SVGAGI (reference sequence). V was cut by 3 bases and J by 6 bases, with 15 bases left in between. The CDR3 DNA sequence: TGTGCCAGCAGTTATACCTTCCAGGAGGGTCAGCCCCAGCATTTT. Translated: CASSYTFQEGQPQHF.

The V gene is TRBV30, the J gene TRBJ2-2; D gene uncertain. CDR3 size: 13 residues. V dropped 3 bases and J dropped 5 bases, with 10 bases sitting between them. Germline V gene sequence: CDR1 GTSNPN, CDR2 SVGIG (reference sequence). The CDR3 loop is CAWRGFGTGELFF. The CDR3 DNA reads TGTGCCTGGAGAGGTTTTGGGACCGGGGAGCTGTTTTTT.

In this sample, this clone turned up once. The chain carries TRBV7-2 and TRBJ2-5; D is ambiguous. The germline V and J ends were trimmed by 2 bases and 4 bases, with 11 bases remaining between them. Germline V lookup: CDR1 SGHTA, CDR2 FQGNSA. The CDR3 length is 14 residues. The CDR3 bases are TGTGCCAGCAGCTTATTCTCCGCCGCAGAGACCCAGTACTTC. It encodes CASSLFSAAETQYF.

This clone appeared many times. This CDR3 is also generated by other DNA sequences in the sample. CDR3 DNA: TGTGCCAGTAGTATCCAGGGAAGTACTGAAGCTTTCTTT. Amino acids: CASSIQGSTEAFF. The chain combines TRBV19 with TRBJ1-1, with a possible D match to TRBD1 (5 bases). This CDR3 has 13 residues. The germline gives CDR1 LNHDA, CDR2 SQIVND (reference sequence). The V end was cut by 3 bases, the J end by 5 bases, with 10 bases between.

The DNA for the CDR3 is TGTGCCAGCAGCGGCTGGACAGGCACAGATACGCAGTATTTT. Its translation is CASSGWTGTDTQYF. The chain links TRBV14 to TRBJ2-3; perhaps TRBD1 as D (6 bases). This CDR3 comprises 14 residues. Trimming shortened V by 5 bases and J by 1 base, and 10 bases separated the two germline ends. Germline CDR1 and CDR2: SGHDN and FVKESK.

The chain has TRBV10-2 and TRBJ2-5; D is ambiguous. CDR3 length: 12 amino acids. Trimming took off 4 bases at V and 0 bases at J, with 3 bases between the two ends. Per germline, CDR1 WSHSY and CDR2 SAAADI. The CDR3: CASSGNQETQYF. Here the CDR3 DNA reads TGCGCCAGCAGTGGGAACCAAGAGACCCAGTACTTC.

The chain is built from TRBV10-3 and TRBJ1-5; D is undetermined. V was cut by 6 bases and J by 4 bases, with 7 bases left in between. The germline V gene encodes CDR1 ENHRY and CDR2 SYGVKD. The CDR3 length is 12 residues. The CDR3 is CAIRAENQPQHF. The DNA of the CDR3 is TGTGCCATCAGGGCAGAGAATCAGCCCCAGCATTTT.

J is TRBJ1-2 and V is TRBV28; D possibly corresponds to TRBD1 (5 bases). The length of the CDR3 is 12 residues. The V and J ends lost 4 bases and 6 bases respectively, with 9 bases between them. CDR1 MDHEN and CDR2 SYDVKM come from the germline V gene. CDR3 residues: CASSWDVDGYTF. CDR3 DNA: TGTGCCAGCAGTTGGGACGTGGATGGCTACACCTTC.

This chain joins TRBV28 and TRBJ2-3, with 9 nucleotides matching TRBD2. Per germline, CDR1 MDHEN and CDR2 SYDVKM. CDR3 size: 17 residues. The J segment lost 2 bases and the V segment lost 3 bases, leaving 9 bases of the junction unmatched. CDR3 residues: CASSFRFLAGTTDTQYF. The DNA for the CDR3 is TGTGCCAGCAGTTTCCGATTTCTAGCGGGGACCACAGATACGCAGTATTTT. The whole variable domain, remainder taken from reference TRBV28 and TRBJ2-3, is DVKVTQSSRYLVKRTGEKVFLECVQDMDHENMFWYRQDPGLGLRLIYFSYDVKMKEKGDIPEGYSVSREKKERFSLILESASTNQTSMYLCASSFRFLAGTTDTQYFGPGTRLTVL.

The rearrangement uses TRBV15 and TRBJ1-2, with unresolved D. V was cut by 0 bases and J by 4 bases, with 9 bases left in between. CDR3 length: 14 amino acids. CDR1 is LNHNV and CDR2 is YYDKDF in the germline V gene (reference sequence). DNA of the CDR3: TGTGCCACCAGCAGAGATTTACAGTTCTATGGCTACACCTTC. This sequence encodes CATSRDLQFYGYTF.

The chain carries TRBV5-1 and TRBJ1-2; D possibly corresponds to TRBD1 (5 bases). V dropped 4 bases and J dropped 4 bases, with 11 bases sitting between them. The CDR3 extends over 13 amino acids. CDR1 and CDR2 from the germline V gene are SGHRS and YFSETQ. In DNA form, the CDR3 reads TGCGCCAGCAGCAATCAGGGTAGCTATGGCTACACCTTC. This gives the protein CASSNQGSYGYTF.

This clone was counted once. The V call is TRBV5-8, the J call TRBJ2-6, with D hard to call. Looked up from germline, CDR1 is SGHTS and CDR2 is YDEGEE. V shed 8 bases and J shed 0 bases, with 6 bases lying between them. CDR3 size: 13 residues. The CDR3 DNA is TGTGCCAGTACAGTCTCTGGGGCCAACGTCCTGACTTTC. Translated, it gives CASTVSGANVLTF.

The chain combines TRBV19 with TRBJ1-1; TRBD1 might be the D (6 bases). The CDR3 covers 12 residues. V shed 8 bases and J shed 5 bases, with 12 bases lying between them. CDR1 LNHDA and CDR2 SQIVND come from the germline V gene (reference sequence). CDR3 sequence reads: CASVGGFTEAFF. CDR3 bases: TGTGCCAGTGTAGGGGGGTTTACTGAAGCTTTCTTT.

The CDR3 loop reads CASSTMGYQETQYF. CDR3 in DNA: TGCGCCAGCAGTACCATGGGGTACCAAGAGACCCAGTACTTC. The genes are TRBV5-1 and TRBJ2-5, with unresolved D. The ends were cut back, 5 bases at V and 0 bases at J, with 11 bases in the middle. CDR1 and CDR2 from the germline V gene are SGHRS and YFSETQ. The CDR3 spans 14 residues.

The CDR3: CASLRTASNYGYTF. CDR3 nucleotide sequence: TGTGCCAGCTTGCGGACAGCGTCTAACTATGGCTACACCTTC. The chain couples TRBV18 to TRBJ1-2; a possible D gene is TRBD1 (6 bases). Trimming removed 7 bases from V and 0 bases from J, with 12 bases in between. CDR3 length equals 14 residues. CDR1 is KGHSH and CDR2 is LQKENI in the germline V gene.

The chain carries TRBV11-2 and TRBJ1-3; the D is unclear. The CDR3 extends over 13 amino acids. Trimming pared 3 bases from V and 4 bases from J, leaving 7 bases between. Germline V gives CDR1 SGHAT, CDR2 FQNNGV. As DNA, the CDR3 is TGTGCCAGCAGCTTTCGTGCAGGAAACACCATATATTTT. Translated: CASSFRAGNTIYF.

The chain links TRBV11-3 to TRBJ2-6; D remains unclear. Germline-derived CDR1 and CDR2 are SGHNT and YENEEA. Trimming pared 5 bases from V and 0 bases from J, leaving 8 bases between. The CDR3 sequence is 15 residues long. CDR3 sequence (DNA): TGTGCCAGCAGCCCCGAAAGCTCTGGGGCCAACGTCCTGACTTTC. Protein product: CASSPESSGANVLTF.